What follows are 25 T cell receptor beta chains derived from one specimen sequenced in a study of molecular identifiers for immune sequencing clone quantification. TCRdb fed the PCR reads into MiXCR, producing one record per CDR3 protein. The sample shows a few hundred thousand distinct CDR3 sequences, roughly a quarter of them seen only once. Input material: naive CD8+ T cells from blood, with Jurkat cell RNA spiked in. The sample's subset: FACS-sorted CD8+CD4-CCR7+CD45RA+ naive T cells. Source of these receptors: a human donor in good health. Some libraries in this study had Jurkat cell RNA spiked in.

This clonotype was counted ten times or more. J is TRBJ2-4 and V is TRBV11-2; no clear D. Germline-derived CDR1 and CDR2 are SGHAT and FQNNGV. The CDR3 totals 15 residues. V lost 5 bases, J lost 0 bases, and 11 bases lay in between. The DNA of the CDR3 is TGTGCCAGCAGCCGACCACCCATAGCCAAAAACATTCAGTACTTC. Amino acid sequence: CASSRPPIAKNIQYF.

This clonotype came up many times. The chain employs TRBV28 and TRBJ2-3, with D possibly matching TRBD2 (5 bases). Germline V gives CDR1 MDHEN, CDR2 SYDVKM. The V and J ends lost 5 bases and 4 bases respectively, with 19 bases between them. CDR3 length equals 16 residues. CDR3: CASSRGLSPRADTQYF. Written as DNA, the CDR3 is TGTGCCAGCAGTCGTGGACTCTCCCCGAGGGCAGATACGCAGTATTTT.

As regards this clonotype: A junction boundary mismatches the germline segment, possibly from a read error. CDR3 nucleotides: TGTGCCAGCAGCCAAGACCCACAGGGGCGATACGAGCTGTACTTC. It is translated as CASSQDPQGRYELYF. The chain combines TRBV14 with TRBJ2-7; 7 bases are shared with TRBD1. This CDR3 contains 15 residues. Germline V gene sequence: CDR1 SGHDN, CDR2 FVKESK.

This clonotype was detected a few times. Here the CDR3 reads CASSRGLDPGHSPLHF. Written as DNA, the CDR3 is TGCGCCAGCAGCCGGGGTTTGGATCCTGGGCATTCACCCCTCCACTTT. The chain is built from TRBV5-1 and TRBJ1-6; no reliable D call. Trimming left V 4 bases short and J 8 bases short, with 19 bases between. The CDR3 runs 16 residues. Germline-derived CDR1 and CDR2 are SGHRS and YFSETQ.

This clonotype was counted ten times or more. This chain links TRBV11-2 with TRBJ2-7; the D gene could be TRBD1 or TRBD2 (6 bases each). Deletions cut 1 base from V and 2 bases from J, with 9 bases between. The CDR3 is made up of 14 amino acids. The germline V gene has CDR1 SGHAT and CDR2 FQNNGV. CDR3 protein: CASSLAGAPYEQYF. The CDR3 coding sequence is TGTGCCAGCAGCTTAGCGGGGGCACCCTACGAGCAGTACTTC.

This clonotype was found many times. The rearrangement links TRBV29-1 to TRBJ2-3; 14 bases line up with TRBD2. CDR3 length: 15 amino acids. Trimming took 3 bases from V and 6 from J; bases not matched to a gene: 5. Germline CDR1 reads SQVTM; CDR2 reads ANQGSEA. The CDR3 is CSVEKTSGGADTQYF. The CDR3 bases are TGCAGCGTTGAGAAGACTAGCGGGGGGGCGGATACGCAGTATTTT.

Note on this clonotype: In this CDR3 the conserved last residue, phenylalanine or tryptophan, is missing, so a read error is likely. The chain employs TRBV4-3 and TRBJ2-7; 12 nucleotides match TRBD2. Germline lookup yields CDR1 LGHNA and CDR2 YSLEER. V lost 1 base, J lost 0 bases, and 7 bases stayed unmatched. CDR3 length: 18 residues. The CDR3 loop reads CASSQGEWTSGISYEQYS. CDR3 nucleotides: TGCGCCAGCAGCCAAGGGGAATGGACTAGCGGGATCTCCTACGAGCAGTACTCC.

This clonotype was detected many times. The V and J genes are TRBV7-6 and TRBJ2-3; the D call may be TRBD1 or TRBD2 (5 bases each). Germline CDR1 reads SGHVS; CDR2 reads FNYEAQ. V lost 10 bases to trimming and J lost 2 bases, with 13 bases between them. The CDR3 is 13 amino acids. CDR3 residues: CATGRGVTDTQYF. Written as DNA, the CDR3 is TGTGCCACCGGCCGGGGCGTCACAGATACGCAGTATTTT.

The V call is TRBV2, the J call TRBJ1-5; tentatively, D is TRBD1 (5 bases). Deletions cut 6 bases from V and 0 bases from J, with 12 bases between. The CDR3 sequence is 15 residues long. Germline CDR1 SNHLY, CDR2 FYNNEI. The DNA of the CDR3 is TGTGCCAGCAGGACAGACAGTTATAGCAATCAGCCCCAGCATTTT. Its protein is CASRTDSYSNQPQHF.

This clonotype was seen a handful of times. CDR3 region: CASSTRTSPWDAQYF. DNA for the CDR3: TGTGCCAGCAGCACCAGGACTAGCCCATGGGATGCGCAGTATTTT. The V call is TRBV7-9, the J call TRBJ2-3; 8 bases align to TRBD2. The J segment lost 10 bases and the V segment lost 5 bases, leaving 14 bases of the junction unmatched. The CDR3 sequence is 15 residues long. Germline V gene lookup returns CDR1 SEHNR and CDR2 FQNEAQ (reference sequence). The full variable domain, in which reference TRBV7-9 and TRBJ2-3 provide the parts outside the CDR3, is DTGVSQNPRHKITKRGQNVTFRCDPISEHNRLYWYRQTLGQGPEFLTYFQNEAQLEKSRLLSDRFSAERPKGSFSTLEIQRTEQGDSAMYLCASSTRTSPWDAQYFGPGTRLTVL.

In nucleotides, the CDR3 is TGTGCCAGCAGTTTACTACAGGGGACCCGGCCAGATACGCAGTATTTT. It specifies CASSLLQGTRPDTQYF. The chain is built from TRBV28 and TRBJ2-3; 7 nucleotides match TRBD1. The germline V gene encodes CDR1 MDHEN and CDR2 SYDVKM. The junction had 9 bases not matched to a gene; V was cut back by 2 bases and J by 4 bases. CDR3 size: 16 residues. The full variable domain, rest sourced from reference TRBV28 and TRBJ2-3, is DVKVTQSSRYLVKRTGEKVFLECVQDMDHENMFWYRQDPGLGLRLIYFSYDVKMKEKGDIPEGYSVSREKKERFSLILESASTNQTSMYLCASSLLQGTRPDTQYFGPGTRLTVL.

At least ten counts were recorded for this clonotype. The V gene is TRBV12-5, the J gene TRBJ1-4; D might be TRBD1 (5 bases). Per the germline V gene, CDR1 is LGHNT and CDR2 is FRNRAP. The CDR3 sequence is 21 residues long. V dropped 4 bases and J dropped 3 bases, with 30 bases sitting between them. CDR3 sequence reads: CASGSSMVQDWDENPNEKLFF. In DNA, the CDR3 is TGTGCTAGTGGTTCGTCCATGGTCCAAGATTGGGACGAAAACCCTAATGAAAAACTGTTTTTT.

This clonotype appeared a few times. The chain combines TRBV19 with TRBJ1-5; no firm D call. In germline, CDR1 is LNHDA, CDR2 SQIVND (reference sequence). V lost 6 bases and J lost 4, with 19 bases in between. This CDR3 is 16 amino acids long. The DNA for the CDR3 is TGTGCCAGTAGGGGCCCCAAGGGTAGTTGGAATCAGCCCCAGCATTTT. It translates to CASRGPKGSWNQPQHF.

Points on this clonotype: A much larger clone differs by one base, so this may be a read error. The V and J genes are TRBV29-1 and TRBJ2-3, with 9 positions matching TRBD2. The CDR3 contains 17 residues. Germline V gene sequence: CDR1 SQVTM, CDR2 ANQGSEA. CDR3 residues: CSVEVSSGMVSTDTRYF. The CDR3 DNA sequence: TGCAGCGTTGAAGTTTCTAGCGGGATGGTGAGCACAGATACGCGGTATTTT.

The chain recombines TRBV29-1 with TRBJ2-7, with a weak D call TRBD1 (6 bases). Germline loops: CDR1 SQVTM, CDR2 ANQGSEA. V lost 5 bases, J lost 2 bases, and 13 bases lay in between. The CDR3 covers 13 residues. The CDR3 sequence: CSVTPGQTYEQYF. The CDR3, as DNA: TGCAGCGTTACGCCAGGACAGACCTACGAGCAGTACTTC.

The CDR3 region has the DNA TGTGCCAGCAGTTTTGGGAGGATATACGAGCAGTACTTC. Residues: CASSFGRIYEQYF. This rearrangement joins TRBV12-3 or TRBV12-4 to TRBJ2-7; possible D gene TRBD2, 6 bases. This CDR3 region has 13 residues. Trimming left V 3 bases short and J 4 bases short, with 10 bases between.

The chain recombines TRBV3-1 with TRBJ1-5, with D uncertain. Germline-derived CDR1 and CDR2 are LGHDT and YNNKEL (reference sequence). CDR3 length: 14 amino acids. Trimming left V 3 bases short and J 4 bases short, with 10 bases between. In nucleotides, the CDR3 is TGTGCCAGCAGCCAGAGATGGGAGAATCAGCCCCAGCATTTT. It encodes CASSQRWENQPQHF. The whole variable domain, remainder taken from reference TRBV3-1 and TRBJ1-5, is DTAVSQTPKYLVTQMGNDKSIKCEQNLGHDTMYWYKQDSKKFLKIMFSYNNKELIINETVPNRFSPKSPDKAHLNLHINSLELGDSAVYFCASSQRWENQPQHFGDGTRLSIL.

This clonotype was detected ten times or more. V gene TRBV4-1 combines with J gene TRBJ1-1; D is unclear. From germline, CDR1 is MGHRA and CDR2 YSYEKL. Trimming shortened V by 2 bases and J by 0 bases, and 13 bases separated the two germline ends. The CDR3 covers 16 residues. CDR3 residues: CASSQQTTDMNTEAFF. The CDR3 nucleotides read TGCGCCAGCAGCCAACAAACTACAGATATGAACACTGAAGCTTTCTTT.

This clonotype was found many times. The rearrangement links TRBV15 to TRBJ1-1, with D tentatively TRBD1 (5 bases). Trimming stripped 0 bases from V and 7 bases from J, with 15 bases between. From germline, CDR1 is LNHNV and CDR2 YYDKDF (reference sequence). The CDR3 extends over 15 amino acids. The CDR3 DNA is TGTGCCACCAGCAGAGAAGGCCCACGGGGCGGTGAAGCTTTCTTT. Residues: CATSREGPRGGEAFF.

Comments on this clonotype: This may come from a read error, since a much larger clone is one base off. Here the CDR3 reads CASSLGGGGGDTQYF. CDR3 coding DNA: TGTGCCAGCAGCTTAGGCGGCGGGGGGGGAGATACGCAGTATTTT. The chain is built from TRBV7-2 and TRBJ2-3, with 9 bases identical to TRBD2. CDR1 SGHTA and CDR2 FQGNSA come from the germline V gene. The CDR3 runs to 15 residues. J lost 5 bases, V lost 1 base, and 4 bases had no gene match. Supplemented by reference TRBV7-2 and TRBJ2-3, the full variable domain reads GAGVSQSPSNKVTEKGKDVELRCDPISGHTALYWYRQSLGQGLEFLIYFQGNSAPDKSGLPSDRFSAERTGGSVSTLTIQRTQQEDSAVYLCASSLGGGGGDTQYFGPGTRLTVL.

Concerning this clonotype itself: A read error may account for a junction end that differs from germline. This chain joins TRBV7-6 and TRBJ2-5; 10 positions match TRBD1. There are 15 residues in the CDR3. Germline V gene sequence: CDR1 SGHVS, CDR2 FNYEAQ. Here the CDR3 DNA reads TGTGCCAGCAGCTTGACAGGGGGCCACCAAGAGACCCGGTACTTC. Its protein product is CASSLTGGHQETRYF.

This clonotype was found a few times. J is TRBJ1-1 and V is TRBV12-3 or TRBV12-4; D remains unclear. This CDR3 is 11 amino acids long. V was shortened by 5 bases and J by 6 bases, with 7 bases between the two germline ends. The CDR3 bases are TGTGCCAGCAGTATGGGGTCTGAAGCTTTCTTT. Its protein is CASSMGSEAFF.

The CDR3 is CASSSDRAYYGYTF. In DNA form, the CDR3 reads TGTGCCAGCAGTTCCGATAGGGCCTACTATGGCTACACCTTC. The chain carries TRBV12-3 or TRBV12-4 and TRBJ1-2; unclear D gene. The CDR3 spans 14 residues. Trimming pared 4 bases from V and 3 bases from J, leaving 12 bases between.

In this sample, this clonotype turned up many times. The chain links TRBV29-1 to TRBJ1-6; D uncertain. There are 12 residues in the CDR3. Per germline, CDR1 SQVTM and CDR2 ANQGSEA. The V gene lost 5 bases and the J gene lost 5 bases, with 7 bases spanning the gap. CDR3 region: CSVQHDNSPLHF. In DNA form, the CDR3 reads TGCAGCGTTCAACATGATAATTCACCCCTCCACTTT. Full variable domain (outside the CDR3, taken from reference TRBV29-1 and TRBJ1-6): SAVISQKPSRDICQRGTSLTIQCQVDSQVTMMFWYRQQPGQSLTLIATANQGSEATYESGFVIDKFPISRPNLTFSTLTVSNMSPEDSSIYLCSVQHDNSPLHFGNGTRLTVT.

The rearrangement joins TRBV6-2 or TRBV6-3 to TRBJ2-5; D is tentatively TRBD1 or TRBD2 (5 bases each). Looked up from germline, CDR1 is MNHEY and CDR2 is SVGEGT. The ends were cut back, 5 bases at V and 2 bases at J, with 15 bases in the middle. This CDR3 has 15 residues. CDR3 DNA sequence: TGTGCCAGCAGTCCTCTAAGGGACCAACAAGAGACCCAGTACTTC. This sequence encodes CASSPLRDQQETQYF.